This is a list of T cell receptor beta chains from one sample in a study of T cells in narcolepsy. The table came from immunoSEQ multiplex PCR; TCRdb's copy has only in-frame clones and leaves some out. The sample shows fewer than 35,000 clones, less than 85% of them seen only once. The sequenced sample was CD45RA- memory CD4+ T cells from PBMCs. The origin of the receptors is a human donor with narcolepsy. Each CDR3 is given with its conserved first and last residue. A D gene is named only where the DNA matches it firmly. Size is omitted from some rows. Given values are once, few, many or a class for expanded clones.

CDR3aa: CASSLTGRFYGYTF; CDR3nt: TGCGCCAGCAGCTTGACAGGGAGGTTCTATGGCTACACCTTC; j_gene: TRBJ1-2; d_gene: .; v_gene: TRBV5-1; abundance: .
CDR3aa: CASSVDFGAGGNIQYF; CDR3nt: TGTGCCAGCAGCGTAGATTTTGGAGCGGGGGGTAACATTCAGTACTTC; j_gene: TRBJ2-4; d_gene: TRBD2; v_gene: TRBV9; abundance: .
CDR3aa: CASSIALRADTQYF; CDR3nt: TGTGCCAGTAGTATAGCGCTTCGTGCAGATACGCAGTATTTT; j_gene: TRBJ2-3; d_gene: .; v_gene: TRBV19; abundance: .
CDR3aa: CASSARQGAAYEQYF; CDR3nt: TGCGCCAGCAGCGCCAGACAGGGGGCCGCCTACGAGCAGTACTTC; j_gene: TRBJ2-7; d_gene: TRBD1; v_gene: TRBV5-1; abundance: .
CDR3aa: CASSLNWNTGELFF; CDR3nt: TGTGCCAGCAGCTTAAACTGGAACACCGGGGAGCTGTTTTTT; j_gene: TRBJ2-2; d_gene: .; v_gene: TRBV7-3; abundance: .
CDR3aa: CAISESGGRYNSPLHF; CDR3nt: TGTGCCATCAGTGAGTCCGGGGGACGGTATAATTCACCCCTCCACTTT; j_gene: TRBJ1-6; d_gene: .; v_gene: TRBV10-3; abundance: .
CDR3aa: CASSTTAGGPLRELFF; CDR3nt: TGTGCCAGTAGTACTACGGCGGGGGGGCCCCTCCGGGAGCTGTTTTTT; j_gene: TRBJ2-2; d_gene: TRBD2; v_gene: TRBV19; abundance: .
CDR3aa: CASSRGEGTGELFF; CDR3nt: TGTGCCAGCAGCCGAGGGGAGGGCACCGGGGAGCTGTTTTTT; j_gene: TRBJ2-2; d_gene: TRBD2; v_gene: TRBV27; abundance: .
CDR3aa: CAGSPRPAYEQYF; CDR3nt: TGTGCCGGCAGCCCCCGGCCTGCCTACGAGCAGTACTTC; j_gene: TRBJ2-7; d_gene: .; v_gene: TRBV9; abundance: .
CDR3aa: CASSPPLVNEQFF; CDR3nt: TGTGCCAGCAGCCCCCCACTAGTTAATGAGCAGTTCTTC; j_gene: TRBJ2-1; d_gene: .; v_gene: TRBV28; abundance: .
CDR3aa: CASSPSPLGGPGETQYF; CDR3nt: TGTGCCAGCAGCCCGTCACCTCTCGGGGGACCCGGAGAGACCCAGTACTTC; j_gene: TRBJ2-5; d_gene: .; v_gene: TRBV7-3; abundance: few
CDR3aa: CSVMQANYGYTF; CDR3nt: TGCAGCGTTATGCAAGCGAACTATGGCTACACCTTC; j_gene: TRBJ1-2; d_gene: .; v_gene: TRBV29-1; abundance: few
CDR3aa: CASRERWQGNQPQHF; CDR3nt: TGTGCCAGCAGGGAGAGGTGGCAGGGCAATCAGCCCCAGCATTTT; j_gene: TRBJ1-5; d_gene: .; v_gene: TRBV6-5; abundance: .
CDR3aa: CASSSTGWNSPLHF; CDR3nt: TGTGCCAGCAGCTCGACAGGCTGGAATTCACCCCTCCACTTT; j_gene: TRBJ1-6; d_gene: .; v_gene: TRBV7-8; abundance: .
CDR3aa: CASSRAGPTDTQYF; CDR3nt: TGTGCCAGCAGCAGAGCCGGGCCCACAGATACGCAGTATTTT; j_gene: TRBJ2-3; d_gene: .; v_gene: TRBV9; abundance: .
CDR3aa: CASSAFIAGGLETQYF; CDR3nt: TGTGCCAGCAGCGCCTTTATAGCGGGGGGGCTTGAGACCCAGTACTTC; j_gene: TRBJ2-5; d_gene: TRBD2; v_gene: TRBV9; abundance: .
CDR3aa: CASRPEPTSGNTIYF; CDR3nt: TGCGCCAGCAGACCTGAACCAACCTCTGGAAACACCATATATTTT; j_gene: TRBJ1-3; d_gene: .; v_gene: TRBV5-1; abundance: few
CDR3aa: CAWSRTSDTQYF; CDR3nt: TGTGCCTGGAGTCGGACTTCCGATACGCAGTATTTT; j_gene: TRBJ2-3; d_gene: .; v_gene: TRBV30; abundance: .
CDR3aa: CASSVATGTFADTQYF; CDR3nt: TGTGCCAGCAGCGTGGCGACAGGGACCTTCGCAGATACGCAGTATTTT; j_gene: TRBJ2-3; d_gene: TRBD1; v_gene: TRBV9; abundance: .
CDR3aa: CASSWSLQETQYF; CDR3nt: TGTGCCAGCAGCTGGTCCTTGCAAGAGACCCAGTACTTC; j_gene: TRBJ2-5; d_gene: .; v_gene: TRBV5-4; abundance: .
CDR3aa: CASSRDRGNQPQHF; CDR3nt: TGTGCCAGTAGTAGGGACAGAGGCAATCAGCCCCAGCATTTT; j_gene: TRBJ1-5; d_gene: TRBD1; v_gene: TRBV19; abundance: .
CDR3aa: CASSWDRVYEQYF; CDR3nt: TGTGCCAGCAGTTGGGACAGAGTTTACGAGCAGTACTTC; j_gene: TRBJ2-7; d_gene: TRBD1; v_gene: TRBV6-5; abundance: .
CDR3aa: CASREQGLSEKLFF; CDR3nt: TGTGCCAGCAGAGAACAGGGGTTGAGTGAAAAACTGTTTTTT; j_gene: TRBJ1-4; d_gene: TRBD1; v_gene: TRBV2; abundance: few
CDR3aa: CSGEGGREAFF; CDR3nt: TGCAGCGGGGAGGGGGGACGCGAAGCTTTCTTT; j_gene: TRBJ1-1; d_gene: .; v_gene: TRBV29-1; abundance: .
CDR3aa: CSAIGTEAFF; CDR3nt: TGCAGTGCCATAGGGACTGAAGCTTTCTTT; j_gene: TRBJ1-1; d_gene: .; v_gene: TRBV20-1; abundance: .
CDR3aa: CASSLFPGGGTEAFF; CDR3nt: TGTGCCAGCAGCTTATTCCCAGGGGGCGGCACTGAAGCTTTCTTT; j_gene: TRBJ1-1; d_gene: TRBD1; v_gene: TRBV7-2; abundance: .
CDR3aa: CASSYSPLGEKLFF; CDR3nt: TGTGCCAGCAGTTACTCGCCATTAGGGGAAAAACTGTTTTTT; j_gene: TRBJ1-4; d_gene: .; v_gene: TRBV6-5; abundance: once
CDR3aa: CASSSFTGPQETQYF; CDR3nt: TGTGCCAGCAGTTCATTCACAGGACCTCAAGAGACCCAGTACTTC; j_gene: TRBJ2-5; d_gene: .; v_gene: TRBV7-6; abundance: .
CDR3aa: CASSPPGQGNSPLHF; CDR3nt: TGTGCCAGCAGCCCCCCGGGACAGGGTAATTCACCCCTCCACTTT; j_gene: TRBJ1-6; d_gene: TRBD1; v_gene: TRBV7-9; abundance: .
CDR3aa: CASSGQSYGYTF; CDR3nt: TGTGCCAGCAGCGGACAGAGCTATGGCTACACCTTC; j_gene: TRBJ1-2; d_gene: .; v_gene: TRBV2; abundance: once
CDR3aa: CASSSGGSYNEQFF; CDR3nt: TGTGCCAGCAGTTCAGGGGGCTCCTACAATGAGCAGTTCTTC; j_gene: TRBJ2-1; d_gene: TRBD1; v_gene: TRBV6-5; abundance: .
CDR3aa: CASSPTDIRSTEAFF; CDR3nt: TGTGCCAGCTCACCGACCGATATTAGGAGCACTGAAGCTTTCTTT; j_gene: TRBJ1-1; d_gene: .; v_gene: TRBV18; abundance: .
CDR3aa: CASSTLPNTEAFF; CDR3nt: TGTGCCAGTAGTACCCTCCCTAACACTGAAGCTTTCTTT; j_gene: TRBJ1-1; d_gene: .; v_gene: TRBV19; abundance: .
CDR3aa: CASSRVWGDKNIQYF; CDR3nt: TGTGCCAGCAGTCGGGTGTGGGGGGACAAAAACATTCAGTACTTC; j_gene: TRBJ2-4; d_gene: .; v_gene: TRBV28; abundance: once
CDR3aa: CASRPPTSGGPLWNEQFF; CDR3nt: TGTGCCAGCAGGCCACCGACTAGCGGGGGGCCCCTTTGGAATGAGCAGTTCTTC; j_gene: TRBJ2-1; d_gene: TRBD2; v_gene: TRBV28; abundance: .
CDR3aa: CASSSSSTNEKLFF; CDR3nt: TGCGCCAGCAGCTCCTCATCAACTAATGAAAAACTGTTTTTT; j_gene: TRBJ1-4; d_gene: .; v_gene: TRBV5-1; abundance: .
CDR3aa: CASSDRTGHYGYTF; CDR3nt: TGTGCCAGCAGCGACCGGACAGGACACTATGGCTACACCTTC; j_gene: TRBJ1-2; d_gene: TRBD1; v_gene: TRBV7-8; abundance: .
CDR3aa: CASSLTSGGGDTQYF; CDR3nt: TGTGCCAGCAGCCTGACTAGCGGGGGAGGAGATACGCAGTATTTT; j_gene: TRBJ2-3; d_gene: TRBD2; v_gene: TRBV27; abundance: .
CDR3aa: CASKSGSGWSTDTQYF; CDR3nt: TGTGCCAGCAAGTCCGGTTCCGGGTGGAGCACAGATACGCAGTATTTT; j_gene: TRBJ2-3; d_gene: .; v_gene: TRBV27; abundance: .
CDR3aa: CASSLNRQGAGYTF; CDR3nt: TGTGCCAGCAGTTTAAACCGACAGGGGGCTGGCTACACCTTC; j_gene: TRBJ1-2; d_gene: TRBD1; v_gene: TRBV28; abundance: .
CDR3aa: CASSYSASQALYGYTF; CDR3nt: TGTGCCAGCAGTTACTCCGCCTCCCAGGCCCTCTATGGCTACACCTTC; j_gene: TRBJ1-2; d_gene: .; v_gene: TRBV6-6; abundance: .
CDR3aa: CASSSTYRGQDSPLHF; CDR3nt: TGTGCCAGCAGCTCCACATACAGGGGGCAGGATTCACCCCTCCACTTT; j_gene: TRBJ1-6; d_gene: TRBD1; v_gene: TRBV7-8; abundance: once
CDR3aa: CASSDMRGVNNEQFF; CDR3nt: TGCGCCAGCAGTGATATGAGGGGCGTAAATAATGAGCAGTTCTTC; j_gene: TRBJ2-1; d_gene: .; v_gene: TRBV10-1; abundance: .
CDR3aa: CASSGPGGAGNEQFF; CDR3nt: TGCGCCAGCAGCGGGCCAGGCGGGGCTGGCAATGAGCAGTTCTTC; j_gene: TRBJ2-1; d_gene: .; v_gene: TRBV5-1; abundance: .
CDR3aa: CAISDSGATQYF; CDR3nt: TGTGCCATCAGTGATTCAGGAGCGACCCAGTACTTC; j_gene: TRBJ2-5; d_gene: .; v_gene: TRBV10-3; abundance: .
CDR3aa: CASSESSTDRGDYQPQHF; CDR3nt: TGCGCCAGCAGTGAGTCGTCGACGGACAGGGGCGATTATCAGCCCCAGCATTTT; j_gene: TRBJ1-5; d_gene: TRBD1; v_gene: TRBV10-1; abundance: few
CDR3aa: CASSVGGMGQGSSYEQYF; CDR3nt: TGTGCCAGCAGCGTAGGTGGGATGGGGCAGGGGAGTTCCTACGAGCAGTACTTC; j_gene: TRBJ2-7; d_gene: .; v_gene: TRBV9; abundance: once
CDR3aa: CASSLEGAYEQYF; CDR3nt: TGCGCCAGCAGCTTGGAGGGCGCCTACGAGCAGTACTTC; j_gene: TRBJ2-7; d_gene: .; v_gene: TRBV5-1; abundance: .